This T cell receptor beta chain was captured by sequencing in a study of neurological immune-mediated disorders (dated by TCRdb to between 2018 and 2020). With regard to the full study: Using UMI-based sequencing, the study compared peripheral blood TCR-beta repertoires from patients with HTLV-I-associated myelopathy (HAM/TSP), patients with multiple sclerosis, and healthy controls. The roughly 100 TCR-beta libraries covered PBMC samples along with longitudinal samples, technical triplicates, and paired sorted CD4+ and CD8+ T-cell subsets. The cohort was made up of 68 subjects, consisting of 15 or so HAM/TSP patients, some 35 multiple sclerosis patients and around 20 healthy controls. Results the study describes overall, beyond this receptor: No identical CDR3 amino acid sequences were found to be shared among expanded clones across subjects, suggesting that TCR-beta repertoires were private in all groups. TCR clonal expansion was greatest in HAM/TSP patients and smallest in MS patients, who ranked below even healthy controls.

The healthy controls were volunteers from a blood bank in Maryland, USA. For the unsorted PBMC libraries, 2 million PBMCs were stored in RNAlater at -80 degrees C until RNA extraction and were used to generate the libraries. Peripheral blood was subjected to Ficoll-Hypaque density gradient centrifugation to isolate PBMCs, which were then cryopreserved in liquid nitrogen. cDNA was synthesized by template-switch 5'RACE using a primer with a 10-nucleotide random unique molecular identifier that tagged each TCR transcript. Over 170 million TCR-beta sequences, covering 15-18 subjects, were produced in each sequencing run. The RNeasy kit was used for extraction of total RNA. The KAPA Real-time Library Amplification kit was used to amplify TCR-beta VDJ regions with primers for the TCR constant region and the 5'RACE anchor. Sample indexes and Illumina adaptors were added in a first PCR, and a second PCR then increased library yield. After Ampure bead purification, the TCR product of roughly 650 bp was size-selected on a 2% E-gel SizeSelection system. Library quality was checked on a Bioanalyzer, concentration was measured with Qubit, and libraries were quantified with the Kapa Library Quantification kit before pooling. Paired-end 2 x 150 bp sequencing of the libraries was performed on an Illumina HiSeq 2500. To increase sequence diversity, about 23-32% phiX was spiked into each library pool. Per the original workflow: Quality-filtered reads were processed with the UMI-based MiGEC pipeline, which removed over 75% of raw TCR sequences during error correction. IMGT germline references were used for alignment of VDJ genes, and clonotypes were defined by a unique CDR3 amino acid sequence together with V-J genes. VDJtools evaluated clonal expansion, Shannon diversity and CDR3 relatedness (CalcPairwiseDistances, ClusterSamples); CLCbio workbench built phylogenetic trees. Expanded clones were defined as having at least 8 unique UMIs, based on coefficient-of-variation modelling across technical triplicates. The public sequencing data were trimmed at Q25 with fastp and processed into clonotypes with MiXCR by TCRdb, which kept only in-frame beta chains. CDR3 protein duplicates are merged, each entry listing the most common genes and DNA. These V and J calls originate from TCRdb's pipeline instead of the authors' own analysis. Counted in this sample were around 17,000 distinct CDR3 sequences; about 20% of them appeared once. The ten largest clones represent 20% to 25% of the sample.

The sample holds many counts of this clonotype. Its antigen remains undetermined. The sample holds no much larger clone one base away, and base qualities are not on file. The origin of this receptor is a man between 45 and 60 years old in good health. Source material: PBMCs.

The DNA reads TGCAGTGCTAGGGGGACCCTAGCAAACACTGAAGCTTTCTTT. Its translation is CSARGTLANTEAFF. The rearrangement joined TRBV20-1 to TRBJ1-1; a tentative D call is TRBD1 (5 bases match). V is cut by 3 bases and J by 2 bases, and the space between the germline ends is 13 bases. The CDR3 contains 14 residues, cysteine and phenylalanine counted. This entry keeps only the CDR3 DNA: 42 bases, framed from base 1. The germline V gene (reference sequence) sets CDR1 to DFQATT and CDR2 to SNEGSKA.